This is a list of T cell receptor beta chains from one sample in a study of blood T cell repertoires in COVID-19. Assay used: immunoSEQ multiplex PCR; TCRdb lists only in-frame clones, some missing. The sample records about 110,000 clones, approximately 89% being singletons. Material for sequencing was peripheral blood. These receptors were collected from a man aged 50 to 59 with active or convalescent COVID-19. CDR3s include the opening cysteine and the closing phenylalanine or tryptophan.

>TRBJ2-1|TRBV27
CASSPTSGPPYNEQFF
>TRBJ1-2|TRBV6-5
CASSWTGGSGYTF
>TRBJ1-2|TRBV6-5
CASSYEDGYTF
>TRBJ1-1|TRBV18
CASSPGGVGTEAFF
>TRBJ1-3|TRBV30
CAWSPGNTIYF
>TRBJ2-7|TRBV2
CASSSLYEQYF
>TRBJ1-2|TRBV29-1
CSVDGTENYGYTF
>TRBJ1-4|TRBV28
CASSPPGKGEKLFF
>TRBJ2-1|TRBV28
CASRESGTANEQFF
>TRBJ2-1|TRBV6-5
CASSPTRGNEQFF
>TRBJ1-2|TRBV28
CASSPDRAANYGYTF
>TRBJ1-5|TRBV18
CASSRTGGGNQPQHF
>TRBJ1-4|TRBV6-2/TRBV6-3
CASSLGLSWGTNEKLFF
>TRBJ1-1|TRBV18
CASSEAGLGTEAFF
>TRBJ1-1|TRBV30
CAWSLGQTNTEAFF
>TRBJ2-5|TRBV5-6
CASSPGTSGAQETQYF
>TRBJ2-6|TRBV5-1
CASRLTSGANVLTF
>TRBJ2-7|TRBV6-5
CASSLTGILSYEQYF
>TRBJ1-6|TRBV19
CASSIEPTGRRYNSPLHF
>TRBJ2-2|TRBV3-1/TRBV3-2
CASSQERDSSRERVGELFF
>TRBJ1-5|TRBV19
CASSTPDRGGRRQHF
>TRBJ2-5|TRBV7-2
CASSLSHRETQYF
>TRBJ1-5|TRBV7-2
CASSSRGRGNQPQHF
>TRBJ1-2|TRBV4-1
CASSQARDTNYGYTF
>TRBJ2-1|TRBV11-2
CASSSLPRGRHEQFF
>TRBJ1-1|TRBV10-3
CAISEAPGSTEAFF
>TRBJ2-7|TRBV25-1
CASSDPGRGTYEQYF
>TRBJ1-1|TRBV19
CASIPPQGTAEAFF
>TRBJ1-1|TRBV6-4
CASSEGRGTEAFF
>TRBJ2-1|TRBV2
CASSTPGQGHYNEQFF
>TRBJ2-5|TRBV7-2
CASSPRGGNQETQYF
>TRBJ1-2|TRBV21-1
CASSKARRTGNGYTF
>TRBJ2-5|TRBV5-6
CTSSFSTGSGETQYF
>TRBJ1-4|TRBV19
CASSTTGGNEKLFF
>TRBJ2-7|TRBV6-4
CANLAGGCPYEQYF
>TRBJ2-7|TRBV11-2
CASSYGTGAYEQYF
>TRBJ1-1|TRBV5-5
CASSLALVRENAEAFF
>TRBJ1-2|TRBV12-3/TRBV12-4
CASSNNRYGYTF
>TRBJ2-2|TRBV19
CASRKGLAGVVGELFF
>TRBJ2-7|TRBV5-6
CASSPGLAMSEYEQYF
>TRBJ2-3|TRBV5-1
CASSYGTGGETDTQYF
>TRBJ1-5|TRBV30
CAWSVGQGGSNQPQHF
>TRBJ1-1|TRBV3-1/TRBV3-2
CASSREGNTEAFF
>TRBJ2-1|TRBV27
CASITLTGGLREQFF
>TRBJ1-1|TRBV11-2
CASTINRDSSKAFF
>TRBJ2-3|TRBV6-5
CASSYSGTTDTQYF